Presented here are 18 T cell receptor beta chains from one specimen sequenced in a study of graft-versus-host responses after intestinal transplantation. Responder cells labeled with CFSE (200,000) were co-plated with irradiated stimulator cells labeled with violet dye (200,000). Clones were read by immunoSEQ multiplex PCR, and TCRdb kept only the in-frame ones, dropping some. Among under 15,000 clones listed, about a third were seen once. This material consisted of alloreactive CD8+ T cells from a mixed lymphocyte reaction culture, taken before intestinal transplant. This sample's subset: CFSE-low proliferating T cells sorted from roughly 6-day pre-transplant mixed lymphocyte reaction (GvH or HvG direction). The receptors shown here come from a human patient who received an intestinal transplant.

Points on this clone: One end of the junction varies from germline; a read error may be responsible. The chain couples TRBV5-8 to TRBJ2-7; TRBD2 aligns across 7 bases. Germline V CDR1 and CDR2: SGHTS, YDEGEE. This CDR3 comprises 15 residues. Here the CDR3 reads CASSQGTTTPYEQYF. CDR3 nucleotide sequence: TGCGCCAGCAGCCAAGGGACTACCACCCCCTACGAGCAGTACTTC.

V usage is TRBV21-1 and J usage is TRBJ1-4. TRBV21-1 is recorded as a pseudogene. This CDR3 region has 22 residues. CDR3 loop: CASSKGESSSAPGFATNEKLFF. As DNA, the CDR3 is TGTGCCAGCAGCAAGGGTGAGTCCTCGTCTGCCCCGGGTTTTGCAACTAATGAAAAACTGTTTTTT.

This clone was counted a few times. This chain joins TRBV19 and TRBJ1-1; D might be TRBD1 (5 bases). The CDR3 is 14 residues long. Germline V gene sequence: CDR1 LNHDA, CDR2 SQIVND (reference sequence). V was trimmed by 3 bases and J by 1 base, leaving 9 bases between them. The CDR3 sequence is CASSMGTGNTEAFF. CDR3 coding DNA: TGTGCCAGTAGTATGGGGACGGGGAACACTGAAGCTTTCTTT.

Notes on this clone: Compared with germline, one end of the junction differs, possibly owing to a read error. The rearrangement uses TRBV7-6 and TRBJ2-7; 9 bases agree with TRBD2. Looked up from germline, CDR1 is SGHVS and CDR2 is FNYEAQ. The CDR3 runs 14 residues. This chain's CDR3 is CASSLSRGGSEQYF. The DNA of the CDR3 is TGTGCTAGCAGCTTATCGCGGGGGGGGTCCGAGCAGTACTTC.

This clone was seen a handful of times. The rearrangement links TRBV4-1 to TRBJ2-7; no definite D call. Between the trimmed V and J ends, which lost 0 bases and 7 bases, there was a span of 19 bases. Germline lookup yields CDR1 MGHRA and CDR2 YSYEKL. This CDR3 contains 16 residues. The DNA of the CDR3 is TGCGCCAGCAGCCAAGATTCCCCGACTGGTTTTTGGGAGCAGTACTTC. Protein sequence: CASSQDSPTGFWEQYF.

This chain joins TRBV15 and TRBJ2-1, with unresolved D. Germline CDR1 and CDR2: LNHNV and YYDKDF (reference sequence). The CDR3 consists of 14 residues. V shed 3 bases and J shed 6 bases, with 12 bases lying between them. The DNA for the CDR3 is TGTGCCACCAGCAGTGGATTGGGATTCAATGAGCAGTTCTTC. Translation gives CATSSGLGFNEQFF.

This clone has just a few counts. This chain uses TRBV12-2 with TRBJ2-1; the table's D call, TRBD2, has no DNA check behind it. TRBV12-2 counts as a pseudogene. CDR3 length equals 15 residues. The CDR3, as DNA: TGTGCAAGTCGCTTAAATCCTATGTCCCACAATGAGCAGTTCTTC. Its protein product is CASRLNPMSHNEQFF.

This chain joins TRBV10-3 and TRBJ2-1; D perhaps matches TRBD2 (6 bases). The V gene lost 3 bases and the J gene lost 2 bases, with 17 bases spanning the gap. The CDR3 is 17 residues long. Germline-derived CDR1 and CDR2 are ENHRY and SYGVKD. The DNA for the CDR3 is TGTGCCATCAGTGATAGGTGGGGACTTCACCCCTACAATGAGCAGTTCTTC. It translates to CAISDRWGLHPYNEQFF.

This chain links TRBV15 with TRBJ2-3; 7 bases line up with TRBD2. This CDR3 spans 17 amino acids. The junction had 14 bases not matched to a gene; V was cut back by 2 bases and J by 6 bases. In germline, CDR1 is LNHNV, CDR2 YYDKDF (reference sequence). The CDR3 region is CATSRSRGREYRDTQYF. The CDR3 DNA reads as TGTGCCACCAGCAGATCCCGTGGGCGGGAGTATAGGGATACGCAGTATTTT. Combining the CDR3 with reference TRBV15 and TRBJ2-3 gives the whole variable domain DAMVIQNPRYQVTQFGKPVTLSCSQTLNHNVMYWYQQKSSQAPKLLFHYYDKDFNNEADTPDNFQSRRPNTSFCFLDIRSPGLGDTAMYLCATSRSRGREYRDTQYFGPGTRLTVL.

The chain has TRBV19 and TRBJ2-5; D is uncertain. The DNA end favors TRBJ2-7, so the J call may be wrong. The CDR3 is made up of 13 amino acids. Germline V gene sequence: CDR1 LNHDA, CDR2 SQIVND (reference sequence). CDR3 DNA sequence: TGTGCCAGTAGTATAGCACAGAGCTACGAGCAGTACTTC. Encoded protein: CASSIAQSYEQYF.

The V call is TRBV5-6, the J call TRBJ2-7; D is ambiguous. V was pared by 4 bases and J by 4 bases, with 15 bases between. The CDR3 runs to 14 residues. Germline CDR1 reads SGHDT; CDR2 reads YYEEEE. The CDR3, as DNA: TGTGCCAGCAGCGGGCTGGAGACATCTTACGAGCAGTACTTC. As protein: CASSGLETSYEQYF.

The chain carries TRBV13 and TRBJ2-1; D is ambiguous. Germline CDR1 reads PRHDT; CDR2 reads FYEKMQ (reference sequence). V was cut by 4 bases and J by 0 bases, with 1 base left in between. The CDR3 runs to 12 residues. Written as DNA, the CDR3 is TGTGCCAGCAGCTACTCCTACAATGAGCAGTTCTTC. Translating it yields CASSYSYNEQFF.

The chain combines TRBV5-4 with TRBJ2-6, with D possibly matching TRBD1 (6 bases). The CDR3 length is 19 residues. The ends were cut back, 5 bases at V and 8 bases at J, with 29 bases in the middle. Looked up from germline, CDR1 is SGHNT and CDR2 is YYREEE (reference sequence). In nucleotides, the CDR3 is TGTGCCAGCAGTTTAAGGACAGCCAGTTGTTTTATCTTGTCCAACGTCCTGACTTTC. Encoded protein: CASSLRTASCFILSNVLTF.

A few counts support this clone. The chain joins TRBV9 to TRBJ1-1, with 7 bases matching TRBD1. The CDR3 loop spans 13 amino acids. CDR1 is SGDLS and CDR2 is YYNGEE in the germline V gene. After removal of 3 bases from V and 7 bases from J, the junction contained 6 bases not matched to a gene. The DNA of the CDR3 is TGTGCCAGCAGCGAGGGGACAGACAATGAAGCTTTCTTT. Translated: CASSEGTDNEAFF.

J is TRBJ2-7 and V is TRBV13; 9 nucleotides match TRBD1. This CDR3 region has 15 residues. J lost 3 bases, V lost 4 bases, and 7 bases had no gene match. Germline lookup yields CDR1 PRHDT and CDR2 FYEKMQ (reference sequence). The CDR3 DNA reads TGTGCCAGCAGCTCATCCGGGACAGGGTACTACGAGCAGTACTTC. Its translation is CASSSSGTGYYEQYF.

V is TRBV4-1 and J is TRBJ2-7; 10 bases align to TRBD1. Trimming took 4 bases from V and 6 from J; bases not matched to a gene: 6. CDR3 size: 14 residues. Looked up from germline, CDR1 is MGHRA and CDR2 is YSYEKL. The CDR3 spells CASSPGQGYFEQYF. DNA of the CDR3: TGCGCCAGCAGCCCGGGACAGGGGTATTTCGAGCAGTACTTC.

This chain uses TRBV4-1 with TRBJ2-1, with 12 bases that match TRBD2. The V and J ends lost 4 bases and 3 bases, in that order; junction bases with no gene match: 1. Germline assignment: CDR1 MGHRA and CDR2 YSYEKL. The CDR3 length is 15 residues. CDR3 bases: TGCGCCAGCAGCCTGACTAGCGGGAGCTACAATGAGCAGTTCTTC. It is translated as CASSLTSGSYNEQFF.

The rearrangement uses TRBV5-4 and TRBJ2-7; D remains ambiguous. The ends were cut back, 2 bases at V and 5 bases at J, with 5 bases in the middle. The CDR3 length is 11 residues. Germline CDR1 reads SGHNT; CDR2 reads YYREEE (reference sequence). Here the CDR3 reads CASSFLDEQYF. DNA of the CDR3: TGTGCCAGCAGCTTTCTGGACGAGCAGTACTTC. Full variable domain (outside the CDR3, taken from reference TRBV5-4 and TRBJ2-7): ETGVTQSPTHLIKTRGQQVTLRCSSQSGHNTVSWYQQALGQGPQFIFQYYREEENGRGNFPPRFSGLQFPNYSSELNVNALELDDSALYLCASSFLDEQYFGPGTRLTVT.